This is a list of T cell receptor beta chains from one sample in a study of shared clonotypes between healthy human individuals. TCRdb keeps only in-frame clones here, not all; method: immunoSEQ multiplex PCR. This repertoire shows 550,000 to 750,000 clones, about 91% found once; its top ten account for more than 20%. Material for sequencing was naive CD8+ T cells sorted from blood. Receptors were obtained from a man between 25 and 39 years old in good health. Each CDR3 is given with its conserved first and last residue. Fields, in order: D gene, clone size, J gene, V gene, CDR3 DNA, CDR3 protein. A D gene is named only where the DNA matches it firmly. Clone sizes are given selectively: once, few, many, or a class where the clone is expanded.

TRBD2 | NA | TRBJ2-3 | TRBV7-9 | TGTGCCAGCAGCCATAGCGGGGCTCTCCGGGATACGCAGTATTTT | CASSHSGALRDTQYF
NA | NA | TRBJ1-4 | TRBV7-9 | TGTGCCAGCAGCCCGACTGGGGGTCGGGAAAAACTGTTTTTT | CASSPTGGREKLFF
NA | NA | TRBJ2-2 | TRBV7-9 | TGTGCCAGCAACCCGGGGGCAGGCAACCGAACCGGGGAGCTGTTTTTT | CASNPGAGNRTGELFF
TRBD1 | NA | TRBJ1-1 | TRBV7-9 | TGTGCCAGCAGCCTCAACCGGGACAGGGACACTGAAGCTTTCTTT | CASSLNRDRDTEAFF
TRBD1 | NA | TRBJ2-5 | TRBV14 | TGTGCCAGCAGCCAAGATGAGTTGGGACAGGGGGTCCAAACCCAGTACTTC | CASSQDELGQGVQTQYF
TRBD1 | once | TRBJ2-1 | TRBV19 | TGTGCCAGGGGTACCCCGGGACAGGGGGCCTATGAGCAGTTCTTC | CARGTPGQGAYEQFF
TRBD1 | NA | TRBJ2-1 | TRBV15 | TGTGCCACCAGCAGGGACAGGGCCTACAATGAGCAGTTCTTC | CATSRDRAYNEQFF
TRBD2 | NA | TRBJ2-5 | TRBV7-9 | TGTGCCAGCAGCACTAGCGTTTACTGGGAGACCCAGTACTTC | CASSTSVYWETQYF
NA | NA | TRBJ1-1 | TRBV13 | TGTGCCAGCAGCTTATTGTCTGAAGCTTTCTTT | CASSLLSEAFF
NA | NA | TRBJ2-7 | TRBV7-9 | TGTGCCAGCAGCACCCCAGGACCTGGGGGTTACGAGCAGTACTTC | CASSTPGPGGYEQYF
NA | NA | TRBJ2-5 | TRBV6-1 | TGTGCCAGCAGTGAAACCGGGCTAAGACGAGAGACCCAGTACTTC | CASSETGLRRETQYF
TRBD2 | NA | TRBJ2-1 | TRBV2 | TGTGCCAGCAGATGGTCTAGCGGCAATGAGCAGTTCTTC | CASRWSSGNEQFF
NA | NA | TRBJ2-5 | TRBV25-1 | TGTGCCAGCAGCGCGGCCGAAGAGACCCAGTACTTC | CASSAAEETQYF
NA | NA | TRBJ2-7 | TRBV5-6 | TGTGCCAGCAGCTTGGCCGGGACTCCCTACGAGCAGTACTTC | CASSLAGTPYEQYF
TRBD1 | NA | TRBJ2-5 | TRBV27 | TGTGCCAGCAGTTTAAGGTCCGGACAGGACCAAGAGACCCAGTACTTC | CASSLRSGQDQETQYF
TRBD1 | NA | TRBJ2-1 | TRBV27 | TGTGCCAGCAGCACCATGGGCAGGGGGCTTGTCATACGCAATGAGCAGTTCTTC | CASSTMGRGLVIRNEQFF
NA | NA | TRBJ2-3 | TRBV14 | TGTGCCAGCAGCCAAGACTACAACACAGATACGCAGTATTTT | CASSQDYNTDTQYF
NA | NA | TRBJ2-1 | TRBV6-6 | TGTGCCAGCAGTTACTCATCTACCAATGAGCAGTTCTTC | CASSYSSTNEQFF
NA | NA | TRBJ2-1 | TRBV11-2 | TGTGCCAGCAGCTTACTCAGGGTTGAGCAGTTCTTC | CASSLLRVEQFF
NA | NA | TRBJ2-5 | TRBV6-1 | TGTGCCAGCAGTCAGACCGACAGTAAAGAGACCCAGTACTTC | CASSQTDSKETQYF
TRBD2 | NA | TRBJ2-3 | TRBV4-1 | TGCGCCAGCAGCCAACTAGCGGGGGCATGGAAAGATACGCAGTATTTT | CASSQLAGAWKDTQYF
NA | NA | TRBJ2-3 | TRBV15 | TGTGCCACCGCAGACCTAGATACGCAGTATTTT | CATADLDTQYF
NA | NA | TRBJ2-3 | TRBV6-1 | TGTGCCAGCACCCTGAGTAGCCGCACAGATACGCAGTATTTT | CASTLSSRTDTQYF
TRBD2 | NA | TRBJ2-3 | TRBV5-4 | TGTGCCAGCAGCTTGGTGGCGGGAGGAACCCCTAGCACAGATACGCAGTATTTT | CASSLVAGGTPSTDTQYF
TRBD2 | NA | TRBJ2-3 | TRBV6-5 | TGTGCCAGCAGTTCGCGGACTAGCGGAGGCACAGATACGCAGTATTTT | CASSSRTSGGTDTQYF
NA | NA | TRBJ1-1 | TRBV13 | TGTGCCAGCAGACAAACAGGGAACACTGAAGCTTTCTTT | CASRQTGNTEAFF
NA | once | TRBJ1-6 | TRBV6-5 | TGTGCCAGCAGTTACTCCGGTATCCCCCTCCACTTT | CASSYSGIPLHF
NA | few | TRBJ2-3 | TRBV7-9 | TGTGCCAGCAGCTTTCAGGGCCGCACAGATACGCAGTATTTT | CASSFQGRTDTQYF
TRBD2 | NA | TRBJ2-5 | TRBV15 | TGTGCCACCAGCCTCGGGGGGGAGGAAGAGACCCAGTACTTC | CATSLGGEEETQYF
TRBD1 | NA | TRBJ1-2 | TRBV6-5 | TGTGCCAGCAGTTACTCGGGACAGAGTCGTAATGGCTACACCTTC | CASSYSGQSRNGYTF
NA | NA | TRBJ1-5 | TRBV27 | TGTGCCAGCAGAAACACAGGGACTAATCAGCCCCAGCATTTT | CASRNTGTNQPQHF
TRBD2 | once | TRBJ2-3 | TRBV4-1 | TGCGCCAGCAGCCAAGAGAGGGAGGGCCTCACAGATACGCAGTATTTT | CASSQEREGLTDTQYF
NA | once | TRBJ2-5 | TRBV7-2 | TGTGCCAGCAGCTTACCTAACCAAGAGACCCAGTACTTC | CASSLPNQETQYF
NA | NA | TRBJ2-1 | TRBV27 | TGTGCCAGCAGTTCCCCCAGTTTGCCTTCCGGGGGCAATGAGCAGTTCTTC | CASSSPSLPSGGNEQFF
TRBD1 | NA | TRBJ1-1 | TRBV7-8 | TGTGCCACCCAGACAGGGACTGACACTGAAGCTTTCTTT | CATQTGTDTEAFF
NA | NA | TRBJ2-2 | TRBV7-6 | TGTGCCAGCAGCACCCCCCCGGACACCGCGAACACCGGGGAGCTGTTTTTT | CASSTPPDTANTGELFF
TRBD1 | NA | TRBJ2-7 | TRBV29-1 | TGCAGCGGCCAGACAGGGAGCTCCTACGAGCAGTACTTC | CSGQTGSSYEQYF
NA | NA | TRBJ1-1 | TRBV5-1 | TGCGCCAGCAGCTTGTTCGGGAGATCGGGATCTGAAGCTTTCTTT | CASSLFGRSGSEAFF
NA | few | TRBJ2-7 | TRBV7-3 | TGTGCCAGCAGCTTAGAGGGAGGCCTCGAGCAGTACTTC | CASSLEGGLEQYF
NA | NA | TRBJ1-1 | TRBV7-2 | TGTGCCAGCAGCTCCTGGACAGACAGCACTGAAGCTTTCTTT | CASSSWTDSTEAFF
TRBD2 | NA | TRBJ2-1 | TRBV28 | TGTGCCAGCAGTTTGGGGAGGGGTGATGAGCAGTTCTTC | CASSLGRGDEQFF
NA | once | TRBJ2-5 | TRBV30 | TGTGCCTGGAGCCGCTCGGGGTTCAACCAAGAGACCCAGTACTTC | CAWSRSGFNQETQYF
TRBD1 | NA | TRBJ2-7 | TRBV28 | TGTGCCAGCAGTTCCCCCTCGGGACAGCCCTCCTACGAGCAGTACTTC | CASSSPSGQPSYEQYF
NA | NA | TRBJ1-4 | TRBV4-1 | TGCGCCAGCAGCCAAGTTATCACAGTGGGGAATGAAAAACTGTTTTTT | CASSQVITVGNEKLFF
NA | once | TRBJ2-7 | TRBV5-6 | TGTGCCAGCAGCTCTGGTTCCTACGAGCAGTACTTC | CASSSGSYEQYF
NA | NA | TRBJ2-7 | TRBV10-1 | TGCGCCAGCAGTGAGGAAAATACCTACGAGCAGTACTTC | CASSEENTYEQYF
NA | once | TRBJ2-3 | TRBV5-1 | TGCGCCAGCAGGCCCAGAGGTTCCCCTACAGATACGCAGTATTTT | CASRPRGSPTDTQYF
TRBD2 | once | TRBJ2-7 | TRBV2 | TGTGCCAGCAGGGCGGGACAGGATCTCCCAGGGACGTTCCTAGCGGGAGGGCCTTGGTACGAGCAGTACTTC | CASRAGQDLPGTFLAGGPWYEQYF
NA | NA | TRBJ2-7 | TRBV6-6 | TGTGCCAGCAGAGGTGACCTTTCCTACGAGCAGTACTTC | CASRGDLSYEQYF
NA | NA | TRBJ2-5 | TRBV5-1 | TGCGCCAGCAGCTTGGTTGAGGGGCTTGGGGAGACCCAGTACTTC | CASSLVEGLGETQYF
NA | NA | TRBJ2-3 | TRBV4-1 | TGCGCCAGCAGCCAACCGGACTGGGACGTCAACTCCAACCTCACAGATACGCAGTATTTT | CASSQPDWDVNSNLTDTQYF
NA | NA | TRBJ1-2 | TRBV28 | TGTGCCAGCAGTTTATCAGGGAACCTAGATGGCTACACCTTC | CASSLSGNLDGYTF
NA | NA | TRBJ1-1 | TRBV28 | TGTGCCAGCAGGCCCAGGGCGGGGACTGAAGCTTTCTTT | CASRPRAGTEAFF
TRBD1 | NA | TRBJ2-3 | TRBV5-1 | TGCGCCAGCCGAGGCGCAGGGGGCCAAGATACGCAGTATTTT | CASRGAGGQDTQYF
NA | NA | TRBJ1-2 | TRBV7-3 | TGTGCCAGCGGGCAGGGGACGGCCTCCGGCTACACCTTC | CASGQGTASGYTF
TRBD2 | NA | TRBJ2-7 | TRBV4-1 | TGCGCCAGCAGCCAAGTTACGGGGGGGGACGAGCAGTACTTC | CASSQVTGGDEQYF
NA | NA | TRBJ2-7 | TRBV19 | TGTGCCAGTAGCTCCCACGGGGGAGAGCAGTACTTC | CASSSHGGEQYF
NA | NA | TRBJ1-5 | TRBV7-9 | TGTGCCAGCAGCCGCAGAGGGGATAGCAATCAGCCCCAGCATTTT | CASSRRGDSNQPQHF
TRBD2 | NA | TRBJ2-1 | TRBV7-9 | TGTGCCAGCTTTCCTAGCGGGAGACTGAATGAGCAGTTCTTC | CASFPSGRLNEQFF